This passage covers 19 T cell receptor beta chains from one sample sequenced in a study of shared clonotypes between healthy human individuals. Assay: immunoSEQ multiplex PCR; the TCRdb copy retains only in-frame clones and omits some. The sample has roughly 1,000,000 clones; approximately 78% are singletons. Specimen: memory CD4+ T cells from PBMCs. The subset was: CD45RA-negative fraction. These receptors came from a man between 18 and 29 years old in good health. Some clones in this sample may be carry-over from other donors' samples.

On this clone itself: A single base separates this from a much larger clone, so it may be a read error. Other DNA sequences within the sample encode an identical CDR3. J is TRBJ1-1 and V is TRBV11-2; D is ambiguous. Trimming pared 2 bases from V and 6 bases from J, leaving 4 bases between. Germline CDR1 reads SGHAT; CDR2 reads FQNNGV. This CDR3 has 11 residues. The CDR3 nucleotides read TGTGCCAGCAGCTTACACTCTGAAGCTTTCTTT. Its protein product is CASSLHSEAFF.

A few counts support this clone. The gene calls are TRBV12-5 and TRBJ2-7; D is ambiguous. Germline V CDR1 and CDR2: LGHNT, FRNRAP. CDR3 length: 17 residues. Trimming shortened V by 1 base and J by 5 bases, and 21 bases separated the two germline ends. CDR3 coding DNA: TGTGCTAGTGGTTTGGCCAGGACCCCGGAGAGCTACCACGAGCAGTACTTC. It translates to CASGLARTPESYHEQYF.

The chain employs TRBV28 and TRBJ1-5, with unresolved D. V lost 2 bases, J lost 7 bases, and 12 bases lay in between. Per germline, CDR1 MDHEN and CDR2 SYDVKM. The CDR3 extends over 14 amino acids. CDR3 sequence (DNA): TGTGCCAGCAGTTTAGTGGGGAGCGGCCAGCCCCAGCATTTT. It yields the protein CASSLVGSGQPQHF.

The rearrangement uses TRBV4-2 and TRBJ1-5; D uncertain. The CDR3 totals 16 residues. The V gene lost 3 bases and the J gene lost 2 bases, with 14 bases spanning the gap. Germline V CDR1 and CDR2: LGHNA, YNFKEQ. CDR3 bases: TGTGCCAGCAGCCAGGAGGCGATCTCGGGCAATCAGCCCCAGCATTTT. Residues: CASSQEAISGNQPQHF.

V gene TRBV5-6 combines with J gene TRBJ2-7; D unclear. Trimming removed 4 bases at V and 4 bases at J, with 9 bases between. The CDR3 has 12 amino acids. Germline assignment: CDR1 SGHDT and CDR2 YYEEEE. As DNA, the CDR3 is TGTGCCAGCAGCCGCTGGGGTTACGAGCAGTACTTC. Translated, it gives CASSRWGYEQYF.

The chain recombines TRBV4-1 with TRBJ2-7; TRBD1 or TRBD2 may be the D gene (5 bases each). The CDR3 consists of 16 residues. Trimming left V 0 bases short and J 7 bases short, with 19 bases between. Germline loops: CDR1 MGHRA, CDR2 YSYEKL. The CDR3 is CASSQEVGTSYREQYF. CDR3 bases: TGCGCCAGCAGCCAAGAGGTTGGGACCTCCTATAGGGAGCAGTACTTC.

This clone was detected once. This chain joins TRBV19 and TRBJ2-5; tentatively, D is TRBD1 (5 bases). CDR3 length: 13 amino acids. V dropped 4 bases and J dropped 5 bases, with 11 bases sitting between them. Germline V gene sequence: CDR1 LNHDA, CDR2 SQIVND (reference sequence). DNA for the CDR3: TGTGCCAGTAGTACCGGACAATGGGAGACCCAGTACTTC. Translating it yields CASSTGQWETQYF.

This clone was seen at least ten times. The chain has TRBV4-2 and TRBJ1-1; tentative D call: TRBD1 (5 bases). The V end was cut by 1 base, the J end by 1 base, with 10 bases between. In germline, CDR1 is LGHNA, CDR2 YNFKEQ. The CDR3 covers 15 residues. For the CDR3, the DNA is TGTGCCAGCAGCCAAGTGGTGGGGCCGAACACTGAAGCTTTCTTT. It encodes CASSQVVGPNTEAFF.

The CDR3 sequence is CASRPGQYSYNEQFF. The CDR3, as DNA: TGTGCCAGCAGGCCGGGACAGTATTCCTACAATGAGCAGTTCTTC. The J gene is TRBJ2-1, the V gene TRBV2; 7 nucleotides align to TRBD1. The CDR3 has 15 amino acids. Trimming took 6 bases from V and 1 from J; bases not matched to a gene: 6. Germline V lookup: CDR1 SNHLY, CDR2 FYNNEI.

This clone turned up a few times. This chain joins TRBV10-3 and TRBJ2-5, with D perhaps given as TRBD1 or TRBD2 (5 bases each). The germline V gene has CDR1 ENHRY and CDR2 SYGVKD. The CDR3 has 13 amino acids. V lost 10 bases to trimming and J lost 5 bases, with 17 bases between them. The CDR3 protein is CATAEAGTETQYF. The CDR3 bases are TGTGCCACCGCGGAGGCAGGGACGGAGACCCAGTACTTC.

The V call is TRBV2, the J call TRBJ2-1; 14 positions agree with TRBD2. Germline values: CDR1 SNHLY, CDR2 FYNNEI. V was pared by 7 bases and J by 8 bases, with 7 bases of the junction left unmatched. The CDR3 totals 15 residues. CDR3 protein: CASKTTSGRAYEQFF. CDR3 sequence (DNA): TGTGCCAGCAAAACGACTAGCGGGAGGGCCTATGAGCAGTTCTTC.

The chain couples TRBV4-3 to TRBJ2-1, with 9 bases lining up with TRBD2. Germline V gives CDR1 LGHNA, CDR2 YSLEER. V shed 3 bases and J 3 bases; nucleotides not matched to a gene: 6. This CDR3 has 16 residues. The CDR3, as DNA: TGCGCCAGCAGCCAGGGTTTTAGCGGGAGCTACAATGAGCAGTTCTTC. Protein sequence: CASSQGFSGSYNEQFF.

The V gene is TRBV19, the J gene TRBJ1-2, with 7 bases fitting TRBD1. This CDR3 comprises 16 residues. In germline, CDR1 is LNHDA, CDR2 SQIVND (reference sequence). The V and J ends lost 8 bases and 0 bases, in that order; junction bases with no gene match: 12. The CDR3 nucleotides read TGTGCCAGTCTCAAAGGGGGCAGTGAGTCTAACTATGGCTACACCTTC. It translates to CASLKGGSESNYGYTF.

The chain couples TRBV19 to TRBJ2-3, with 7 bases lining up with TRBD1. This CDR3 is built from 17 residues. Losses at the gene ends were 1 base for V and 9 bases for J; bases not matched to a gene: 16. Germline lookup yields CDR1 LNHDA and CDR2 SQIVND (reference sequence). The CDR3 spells CASSIARTGAVVRTQYF. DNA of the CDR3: TGTGCCAGTAGTATAGCCCGGACAGGAGCTGTCGTGAGGACGCAGTATTTT. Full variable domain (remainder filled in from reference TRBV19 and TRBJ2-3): DGGITQSPKYLFRKEGQNVTLSCEQNLNHDAMYWYRQDPGQGLRLIYYSQIVNDFQKGDIAEGYSVSREKKESFPLTVTSAQKNPTAFYLCASSIARTGAVVRTQYFGPGTRLTVL.

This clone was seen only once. The CDR3 DNA is TGTGCCAGCAGCTCTAGCTTTAGCACAGATACGCAGTATTTT. Residues: CASSSSFSTDTQYF. The chain links TRBV7-9 to TRBJ2-3, with D possibly being TRBD2 (5 bases). The CDR3 is made up of 14 amino acids. Germline assignment: CDR1 SEHNR and CDR2 FQNEAQ (reference sequence). The V end was cut by 4 bases, the J end by 0 bases, with 8 bases between.

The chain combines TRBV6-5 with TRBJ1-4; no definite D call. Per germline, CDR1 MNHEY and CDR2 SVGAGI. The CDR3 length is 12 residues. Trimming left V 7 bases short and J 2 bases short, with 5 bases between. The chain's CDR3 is CASKYTNEKLFF. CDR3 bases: TGTGCCAGCAAGTATACTAATGAAAAACTGTTTTTT.

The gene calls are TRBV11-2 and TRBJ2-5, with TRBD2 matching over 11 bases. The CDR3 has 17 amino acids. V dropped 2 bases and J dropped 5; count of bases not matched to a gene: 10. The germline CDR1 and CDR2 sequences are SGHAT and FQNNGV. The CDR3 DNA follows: TGTGCCAGCAGCTTACTGGGACTAGCGGTAGCGGGGGAGACCCAGTACTTC. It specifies CASSLLGLAVAGETQYF.

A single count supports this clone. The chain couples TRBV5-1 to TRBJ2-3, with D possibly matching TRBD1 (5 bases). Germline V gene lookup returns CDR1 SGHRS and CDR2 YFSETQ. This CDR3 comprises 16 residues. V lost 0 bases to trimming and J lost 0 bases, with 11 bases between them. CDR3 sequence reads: CASSLAGQLSTDTQYF. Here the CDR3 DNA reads TGCGCCAGCAGCTTGGCAGGACAACTGAGCACAGATACGCAGTATTTT.

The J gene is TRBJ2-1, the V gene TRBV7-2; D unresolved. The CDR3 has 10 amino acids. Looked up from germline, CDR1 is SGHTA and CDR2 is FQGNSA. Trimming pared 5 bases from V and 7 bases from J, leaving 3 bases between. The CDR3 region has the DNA TGTGCCAGCAGCGGGAATGAGCAGTTCTTC. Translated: CASSGNEQFF.